The 18 T cell receptor beta chains given below trace back to one sample, sequenced in a study of radiation and T cells in renal cell carcinoma. Using immunoSEQ multiplex PCR, the repertoire was profiled, and TCRdb retains in-frame clones only, with some absent. The sample records about 140,000 clones, 83% being singletons. Time point of the sample: baseline pretreatment blood. Treatment reported: 15 Gy SBRT to primary tumor, nephrectomy 4 weeks later. Sequencing used blood, obtained from a patient whose treatment included radiotherapy and nephrectomy. These receptors all stem from a woman between 45 and 65 years old with renal cell carcinoma.

This clone was picked up one time. J is TRBJ1-1 and V is TRBV6-5, with D hard to call. This CDR3 region has 13 residues. V was clipped by 2 bases and J by 4 bases, with 8 bases between them. Looked up from germline, CDR1 is MNHEY and CDR2 is SVGAGI. CDR3: CASSYGSSTEAFF. DNA for the CDR3: TGTGCCAGCAGTTACGGCAGTTCCACTGAAGCTTTCTTT.

This sequence joins TRBV6-5 and TRBJ2-7; D could derive from TRBD1 or TRBD2 (5 bases each). Germline V gene sequence: CDR1 MNHEY, CDR2 SVGAGI. V lost 2 bases and J 5 bases, leaving 13 bases between the germline ends. The CDR3 covers 14 residues. For the CDR3, the DNA is TGTGCCAGCAGTTACGCCGGGACGAGGCACGAGCAGTACTTC. This translates into CASSYAGTRHEQYF.

This clone came up a few times. The chain is built from TRBV19 and TRBJ1-5; D gene unclear. The V gene lost 2 bases and the J gene lost 4 bases, with 12 bases spanning the gap. From germline, CDR1 is LNHDA and CDR2 SQIVND (reference sequence). The CDR3 length is 15 residues. CDR3 DNA sequence: TGTGCCAGTAGTATAACCGCGGATCGTAATCAGCCCCAGCATTTT. This codes for CASSITADRNQPQHF.

The chain uses TRBV7-6 and TRBJ2-7, with D tentatively TRBD2 (5 bases). Trimming cost V 5 bases and J 7 bases, with 15 bases left between them. The CDR3 has 13 residues. Per germline, CDR1 SGHVS and CDR2 FNYEAQ. CDR3 sequence reads: CASSGSLGGEQYF. The CDR3 DNA sequence: TGTGCCAGCAGCGGCTCACTAGGCGGAGAGCAGTACTTC.

The V and J genes are TRBV9 and TRBJ2-1; 7 bases match TRBD2. Germline V gene data show CDR1 as SGDLS and CDR2 as YYNGEE. The junction had 10 bases not matched to a gene; V was cut back by 3 bases and J by 4 bases. This CDR3 is built from 16 residues. CDR3 in DNA: TGTGCCAGCAGCGAGGGGCCTCCGGGGGGTTACAATGAGCAGTTCTTC. This gives the protein CASSEGPPGGYNEQFF.

This chain joins TRBV6-5 and TRBJ1-2; tentatively, D is TRBD1 (5 bases). CDR1 is MNHEY, CDR2 SVGAGI, per germline. Trimming pared 7 bases from V and 8 bases from J, leaving 17 bases between. CDR3 length equals 13 residues. DNA for the CDR3: TGTGCCAGCAATAAACCGGGACTAATGGGCTACACCTTC. It translates to CASNKPGLMGYTF.

CDR3 amino acids: CASSVDRSGTEAFF. The CDR3, as DNA: TGTGCCAGCAGTGTCGACAGGAGCGGAACTGAAGCTTTCTTT. The chain employs TRBV25-1 and TRBJ1-1, with D possibly TRBD1 on 6 matching bases. V was pared by 4 bases and J by 5 bases, with 14 bases between. Germline CDR1 MGHDK, CDR2 SYGVNS. The CDR3 has 14 residues.

V is TRBV19 and J is TRBJ1-3, with 8 nucleotides matching TRBD1. V trimming: 6 bases; J trimming: 2 bases; junction bases outside the gene matches: 3. The CDR3 covers 14 residues. Per germline, CDR1 LNHDA and CDR2 SQIVND (reference sequence). The CDR3 sequence is CASRDRVPGNTIYF. The CDR3 coding sequence is TGTGCCAGTAGGGACAGGGTCCCTGGAAACACCATATATTTT.

In its sample, this clone was seen a few times. The chain combines TRBV5-4 with TRBJ1-1; no clear D gene. The CDR3 covers 13 residues. Germline V gene data show CDR1 as SGHNT and CDR2 as YYREEE (reference sequence). Trimming cost V 4 bases and J 8 bases, with 15 bases left between them. The CDR3: CASSAGIGLEAFF. CDR3 DNA: TGTGCCAGCAGCGCTGGGATTGGGCTGGAAGCTTTCTTT.

The chain has TRBV10-3 and TRBJ1-3; D gene uncertain. Trimming removed 7 bases at V and 4 bases at J, with 23 bases between. Germline V gene sequence: CDR1 ENHRY, CDR2 SYGVKD. The CDR3 extends over 17 amino acids. The CDR3 is CAITQSVEATGGNTIYF. CDR3 coding DNA: TGTGCCATCACTCAATCCGTGGAGGCAACGGGAGGAAACACCATATATTTT.

The V and J genes are TRBV5-4 and TRBJ1-2, with D uncertain. V was clipped by 0 bases and J by 3 bases, with 9 bases between them. The CDR3 is made up of 14 amino acids. The germline V gene encodes CDR1 SGHNT and CDR2 YYREEE (reference sequence). The CDR3 spells CASSLDTKDYGYTF. For the CDR3, the DNA is TGTGCCAGCAGCTTGGACACCAAGGACTATGGCTACACCTTC.

The J gene is TRBJ2-7, the V gene TRBV5-1, with a tentative D call TRBD2 (6 bases). The CDR3 is 15 amino acids. Looked up from germline, CDR1 is SGHRS and CDR2 is YFSETQ. V shed 5 bases and J shed 1 base, with 16 bases lying between them. The CDR3 coding sequence is TGCGCCAGCAGTTCACCCCCAGCGGGTTCCTACGAGCAGTACTTC. Protein: CASSSPPAGSYEQYF.

This rearrangement joins TRBV10-3 to TRBJ1-5; D unclear. Germline V gene sequence: CDR1 ENHRY, CDR2 SYGVKD. V was cut by 0 bases and J by 0 bases, with 9 bases left in between. The CDR3 totals 16 residues. Here the CDR3 reads CAISESGWDSNQPQHF. The CDR3, as DNA: TGTGCCATCAGTGAGTCAGGGTGGGATAGCAATCAGCCCCAGCATTTT.

The CDR3 DNA follows: TGTGCCAGCTCAGGACAGGTGAACACTGAAGCTTTCTTT. Protein: CASSGQVNTEAFF. The chain links TRBV18 to TRBJ1-1, with 7 bases lining up with TRBD1. V was pared by 5 bases and J by 0 bases, with 0 bases of the junction left unmatched. From germline, CDR1 is KGHSH and CDR2 LQKENI. This CDR3 spans 13 amino acids.

This chain links TRBV4-1 with TRBJ1-5, with TRBD1 matching 9 bases. CDR1 MGHRA and CDR2 YSYEKL come from the germline V gene. This CDR3 region has 15 residues. V shed 0 bases, J shed 4 bases, and the junction held 1 base outside the gene matches. CDR3 sequence: CASSQEQGANQPQHF. The DNA of the CDR3 is TGCGCCAGCAGCCAAGAACAGGGGGCTAATCAGCCCCAGCATTTT.

The rearrangement joins TRBV10-3 to TRBJ2-3, with D tentatively TRBD1 or TRBD2 (5 bases each). Germline loops: CDR1 ENHRY, CDR2 SYGVKD. This CDR3 spans 14 amino acids. V lost 6 bases and J lost 2, with 12 bases in between. CDR3 amino acids: CAIRPPGTTDTQYF. The CDR3, as DNA: TGTGCCATCAGACCCCCAGGGACCACAGATACGCAGTATTTT.

V gene TRBV6-5 combines with J gene TRBJ1-5; 8 nucleotides line up with TRBD1. From germline, CDR1 is MNHEY and CDR2 SVGAGI. CDR3 length equals 16 residues. With 0 bases clipped from V and 1 base from J, the junction kept 2 bases outside the gene matches. The CDR3, as DNA: TGTGCCAGCAGTTACTCGACAGGGGAGAGCAATCAGCCCCAGCATTTT. It codes for CASSYSTGESNQPQHF.

This rearrangement joins TRBV5-1 to TRBJ1-6, with a possible D match to TRBD1 (6 bases). The ends were cut back, 3 bases at V and 3 bases at J, with 10 bases in the middle. Germline CDR1 SGHRS, CDR2 YFSETQ. The length of the CDR3 is 15 residues. The DNA of the CDR3 is TGCGCCAGCAGCTACAAACAGGGCTATAATTCACCCCTCCACTTT. Its translation is CASSYKQGYNSPLHF.